The clone carrying this TCR beta chain was observed a handful of times. The antigen remains undetermined. Treatment reported: around 19 received Ad26.COV2.S at low or high dose, single or two shots; about 5 received placebo; per-sample allocation not given. Samples analyzed were those drawn on day 63 after the first vaccine or placebo injection. What was given as vaccine was an Ad26 vector encoding Wuhan-strain SARS-CoV-2 spike. The sample is drawn from a study of Ad26.COV2.S vaccination and SARS-CoV-2 variants. Findings of the study overall: Vaccine recipients had higher spike-specific TCR breadth than placebo recipients.

The J segment lost 11 bases and the V segment lost 0 bases, leaving 4 bases of the junction unmatched. From germline, CDR1 is SGHDT and CDR2 YYEEEE. The CDR3 totals 13 residues. TCRdb's copy holds only in-frame clones and misses some; the assay was immunoSEQ multiplex PCR. The sample contains 400,000 to 450,000 clones, more than 80% of which appear only once. This chain joins TRBV5-6 and TRBJ2-3; 9 bases fit TRBD2. The specimen comprised peripheral blood, sampled in a trial of Ad26.COV2.S vaccine versus placebo. This TCR was sampled from a person aged 18 to 59 who received the Ad26.COV2.S COVID-19 vaccine or a placebo. The CDR3, as DNA: TGTGCCAGCAGCTTGGTGACTAGCGGTCGGCAGTATTTT. This gives the protein CASSLVTSGRQYF.